Below are 9 T cell receptor beta chains sequenced from a single sample in a study of PD-L1 blockade in urothelial cancer. The time point denotes: pretreatment peripheral blood. Sequencing was performed with immunoSEQ multiplex PCR; in TCRdb, only in-frame clones are kept and a portion is missing. The sample includes 100,000 to 150,000 clones, approximately 88% seen only once; the top ten take roughly 3.2%. The material sequenced was PBMCs, taken around atezolizumab (anti-PD-L1) treatment. Every receptor here comes from a middle-aged man with urothelial cancer.

The chain employs TRBV10-3 and TRBJ2-1; TRBD1 might be the D (6 bases). The CDR3 is made up of 16 amino acids. Germline V gene lookup returns CDR1 ENHRY and CDR2 SYGVKD. Trimming stripped 2 bases from V and 4 bases from J, with 15 bases between. The CDR3 sequence is CAISELAGQKYNEQFF. In DNA form, the CDR3 reads TGTGCCATCAGTGAGCTGGCCGGACAGAAGTACAATGAGCAGTTCTTC.

This sequence joins TRBV28 and TRBJ1-4; D is uncertain. Germline CDR1 MDHEN, CDR2 SYDVKM. The CDR3 extends over 12 amino acids. Trimming stripped 7 bases from V and 14 bases from J, with 17 bases between. CDR3 residues: CASTPPRGPLFF. The DNA of the CDR3 is TGTGCCAGCACACCCCCGAGAGGCCCTCTGTTTTTT.

V and J are TRBV18 and TRBJ1-1, with D perhaps TRBD1 (5 bases). The germline V and J ends were trimmed by 3 bases and 7 bases, with 15 bases remaining between them. CDR1 and CDR2 from the germline V gene are KGHSH and LQKENI. The CDR3 consists of 14 residues. The CDR3 sequence: CASSPVSRGDEAFF. The CDR3 DNA is TGTGCCAGCTCACCCGTTTCCCGGGGGGATGAAGCTTTCTTT.

The chain is built from TRBV4-2 and TRBJ2-1, with D tentatively TRBD2 (5 bases). Germline CDR1 and CDR2: LGHNA and YNFKEQ. The CDR3 is 15 amino acids. Trimming took 2 bases from V and 2 from J, leaving 10 bases between them. The CDR3 reads CASSQHSGPYNEQFF. For the CDR3, the DNA is TGTGCCAGCAGCCAACACAGCGGCCCCTACAATGAGCAGTTCTTC.

This CDR3 is CASSSQAGVSTDTQYF. CDR3 DNA: TGTGCCAGTAGTAGTCAAGCGGGAGTCAGCACAGATACGCAGTATTTT. V is TRBV19 and J is TRBJ2-3; 8 bases line up with TRBD2. CDR1 is LNHDA and CDR2 is SQIVND in the germline V gene (reference sequence). This CDR3 contains 16 residues. Germline trimming cut 4 bases from V and 0 bases from J; bases unmatched to any gene: 6.

The chain combines TRBV27 with TRBJ1-5; D ambiguous. CDR3 length: 15 residues. Germline V CDR1 and CDR2: MNHEY, SMNVEV (reference sequence). The V end lost 5 bases, the J end lost 0 bases, and 11 bases lay between the germline ends. The CDR3 sequence is CASSLGSYSNQPQHF. The CDR3 nucleotides are TGTGCCAGCAGTCTGGGGAGTTATAGCAATCAGCCCCAGCATTTT.

This clone occurred once. This chain links TRBV28 with TRBJ2-2; possible D gene TRBD2, 6 bases. The V end was cut by 5 bases, the J end by 5 bases, with 15 bases between. Germline-derived CDR1 and CDR2 are MDHEN and SYDVKM. CDR3 length: 15 residues. CDR3 residues: CASSTRLASTGELFF. As DNA, the CDR3 is TGTGCCAGCAGTACGAGGCTAGCGAGTACCGGGGAGCTGTTTTTT.

The chain links TRBV10-3 to TRBJ1-6; D remains unclear. CDR1 ENHRY and CDR2 SYGVKD come from the germline V gene. Deletions cut 5 bases from V and 0 bases from J, with 8 bases between. This CDR3 has 15 residues. CDR3 region: CAISPKSSYNSPLHF. In nucleotides, the CDR3 is TGTGCCATCAGTCCGAAGAGCTCCTATAATTCACCCCTCCACTTT.

The V gene is TRBV5-3, the J gene TRBJ2-1; tentatively, D is TRBD2 (5 bases). TRBV5-3 is an ORF, with its function uncertain. Trimming removed 1 base at V and 3 bases at J, with 11 bases between. This CDR3 has 15 residues. In DNA, the CDR3 is TGTGCCAGAAGCTTGCTCCGCGGGTACTACAATGAGCAGTTCTTC. Translation gives CARSLLRGYYNEQFF.